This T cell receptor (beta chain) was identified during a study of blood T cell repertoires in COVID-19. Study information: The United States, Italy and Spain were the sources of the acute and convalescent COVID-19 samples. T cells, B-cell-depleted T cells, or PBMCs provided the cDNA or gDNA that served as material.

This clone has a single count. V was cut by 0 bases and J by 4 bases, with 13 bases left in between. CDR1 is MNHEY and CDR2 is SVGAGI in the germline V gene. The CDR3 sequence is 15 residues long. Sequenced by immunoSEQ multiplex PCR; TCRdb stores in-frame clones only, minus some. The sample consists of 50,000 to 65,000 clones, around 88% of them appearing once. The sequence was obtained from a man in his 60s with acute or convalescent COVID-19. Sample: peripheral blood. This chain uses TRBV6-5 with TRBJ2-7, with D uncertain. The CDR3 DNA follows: TGTGCCAGCAGTTACTCGAGAGACTCTGGTTACGAGCAGTACTTC. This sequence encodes CASSYSRDSGYEQYF.